The source of this TCR beta chain is a study of circulating CD8 cells and anti-PD-1 response in melanoma. Study observations and caveats: Subset repertoires were largely private at M1, with under 7.5% shared. Tumor reactivity was tested by peptide assays on expanded sorted subsets. Experiments were generally run without replicates. DNEG was most diverse; TIGIT repertoires were least diverse.

By frequency in the sample, this clonotype is large (0.1 to 1%). The antigen is not known. From live CD3+CD8+TCRalphabeta+ cells, four PD-1 and/or TIGIT subsets were sorted. The QIAseq Immune Repertoire TCR panel built the libraries from roughly 16 ng of total RNA. Via MiXCR, TCRdb re-called the reads, giving one row per CDR3 protein. This repertoire shows 950 to 1,100 distinct CDR3 sequences, roughly 10% found once; its top ten account for approximately 49%. CDR1 and CDR2 (germline): MNHEY, SVGAGI. V trimming: 2 bases; J trimming: 0 bases; junction bases outside the gene matches: 2. CDR3 size: 15 residues.

The TCR originated in a human donor with melanoma. This sample comprised CD8+ T cells from PBMCs, obtained at baseline or after one month of anti-PD-1 therapy (not recorded which). The rearrangement uses TRBV6-5 and TRBJ2-7, with 9 bases matching TRBD1. CDR3 residues: CASSYAGQGSYEQYF. As DNA, the CDR3 is TGTGCCAGCAGTTACGCGGGACAGGGCTCCTACGAGCAGTACTTC.